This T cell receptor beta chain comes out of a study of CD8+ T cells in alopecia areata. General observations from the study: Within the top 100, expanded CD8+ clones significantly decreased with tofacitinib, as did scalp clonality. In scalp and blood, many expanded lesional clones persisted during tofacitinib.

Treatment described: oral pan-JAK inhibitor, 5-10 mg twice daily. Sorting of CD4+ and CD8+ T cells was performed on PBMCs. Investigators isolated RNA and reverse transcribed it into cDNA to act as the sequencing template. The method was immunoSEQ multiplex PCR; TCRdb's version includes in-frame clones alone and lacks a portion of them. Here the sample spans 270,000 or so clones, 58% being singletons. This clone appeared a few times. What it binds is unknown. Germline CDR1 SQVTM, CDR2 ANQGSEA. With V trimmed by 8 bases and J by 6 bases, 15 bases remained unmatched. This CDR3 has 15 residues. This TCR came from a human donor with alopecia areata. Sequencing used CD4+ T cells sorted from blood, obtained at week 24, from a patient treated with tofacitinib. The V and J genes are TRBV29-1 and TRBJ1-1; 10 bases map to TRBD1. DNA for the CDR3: TGCAGCACTCGAGGACAGGGGGGGATGCAGGCTGAAGCTTTCTTT. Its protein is CSTRGQGGMQAEAFF.